This T cell receptor (beta chain) was recorded in a study of shared clonotypes between healthy human individuals. Study-wide findings and caveats: The study drew on few donors, limiting represented genetic and exposure-history diversity.

CD8 cells regarded as naive lacked CD45RO, were positively chosen for CCR7, and omitted terminally differentiated effector memory CD45RA+ cells. V dropped 4 bases and J dropped 5 bases, with 12 bases sitting between them. Germline lookup yields CDR1 SEHNR and CDR2 FQNEAQ (reference sequence). The CDR3 is 13 amino acids. With respect to this clone: Its specificity is not known.

Using immunoSEQ multiplex PCR, the repertoire was profiled, and TCRdb retains in-frame clones only, with some absent. The table records 550,000 to 750,000 clones, nearly 97% of them present only once. The chain couples TRBV7-9 to TRBJ2-7; D is possibly TRBD2 (6 bases). The receptor was isolated from a young woman in good health. The material sequenced was naive CD8+ T cells sorted from blood. The chain's CDR3 is CASSSRTNNEQYF. Written as DNA, the CDR3 is TGTGCCAGCAGCTCCAGGACTAATAACGAGCAGTACTTC.